This entry features one T cell receptor beta chain sequence. This sample is drawn from a study of blood T cell repertoires in COVID-19. Study context: The United States, Italy and Spain supplied acute and convalescent COVID-19 samples. Nucleic acid was either cDNA or gDNA, and it came from T cells, B-cell-depleted T cells, or PBMCs.

In the study's own analysis: Estimation of nucleated cell counts relied on the amplification of reference gene primers. Libraries were prepared by immunoSEQ multiplex PCR; TCRdb keeps only in-frame clonotypes and omits some of them. V, J and clone size are those of that table, while D and trimming were read from the DNA. The sample consists of 40,000 or so clones, around 91% of them appearing once. The sequence derives from a young man with active or convalescent COVID-19. Sequenced sample: peripheral blood.

This chain's CDR3 is CASSTIQGYGGYTF. The DNA of the CDR3 is TGTGCCAGCAGCACCATACAGGGTTACGGTGGCTACACCTTC. The chain links TRBV28 to TRBJ1-2; weak D call: TRBD1 (6 bases). Trimming stripped 6 bases from V and 7 bases from J, with 18 bases between. CDR1 is MDHEN and CDR2 is SYDVKM in the germline V gene. The CDR3 sequence is 14 residues long.